This record concerns one T cell receptor (beta chain) sequence. Here immunoSEQ multiplex PCR was the method, and the copy in TCRdb shows in-frame clones only, minus some. The sample lists about 300,000 clones, around nine tenths occurring once. This sample is drawn from a study of blood T cell repertoires in COVID-19. Everyone who took part was 18 to 89 years old, and they came from about 25 US areas. CDR3 length: 15 residues. Germline values: CDR1 SGHTS, CDR2 YDEGEE. V lost 0 bases, J lost 6 bases, and 4 bases stayed unmatched. This clonotype was sampled from a man aged 60 to 75 who had recovered from COVID-19. The chain links TRBV5-8 to TRBJ2-3, with 10 nucleotides matching TRBD2. Sample: PBMCs or T cells enriched from blood (not recorded which). CDR3 in DNA: TGTGCCAGCAGCTTGGTTCTAGCGGGAGCGGATACGCAGTATTTT. Amino acid sequence: CASSLVLAGADTQYF.